Below are 16 T cell receptor beta chains sequenced from a single sample in a study of neurological immune-mediated disorders. TCRdb itself ran the 5' RACE reads through MiXCR, one entry per CDR3 protein. The sample lists 10,000 to 12,000 distinct CDR3 sequences, 20% to 25% seen once, with roughly an eighth in the top ten. Sequencing was performed on CD8+ T cells from blood. The receptor set was obtained from a woman between 35 and 50 years old with multiple sclerosis.

At least ten counts were recorded for this clonotype. This chain connects TRBV3-1 to TRBJ1-4; TRBD1 is a possible D gene (6 bases). The germline V gene has CDR1 LGHDT and CDR2 YNNKEL (reference sequence). The CDR3 is made up of 20 amino acids. V dropped 0 bases and J dropped 0 bases, with 20 bases sitting between them. CDR3 in amino acids: CASSQDIRWGHFSTNEKLFF. The CDR3, as DNA: TGTGCCAGCAGCCAAGATATTCGCTGGGGACATTTCTCAACTAATGAAAAACTGTTTTTT.

This clonotype is medium-sized by share. The chain recombines TRBV29-1 with TRBJ1-1; D is unclear. The CDR3 has 15 residues. Germline V gives CDR1 SQVTM, CDR2 ANQGSEA. The V end lost 5 bases, the J end lost 0 bases, and 16 bases lay between the germline ends. The DNA for the CDR3 is TGCAGCGTTAATTACCCCGGCGGCCTGAACACTGAAGCTTTCTTT. Protein product: CSVNYPGGLNTEAFF.

Relative to its sample, this clonotype is medium-sized. The chain recombines TRBV5-1 with TRBJ2-1, with 7 nucleotides matching TRBD1. Per germline, CDR1 SGHRS and CDR2 YFSETQ. V shed 10 bases, J shed 0 bases, and the junction held 10 bases outside the gene matches. This CDR3 has 15 residues. CDR3 coding DNA: TGCGCCGGCTCACCAGGGGGTAGCTCCTACAATGAGCAGTTCTTC. Protein: CAGSPGGSSYNEQFF. Full variable domain (remainder filled in from reference TRBV5-1 and TRBJ2-1): KAGVTQTPRYLIKTRGQQVTLSCSPISGHRSVSWYQQTPGQGLQFLFEYFSETQRNKGNFPGRFSGRQFSNSRSEMNVSTLELGDSALYLCAGSPGGSSYNEQFFGPGTRLTVL.

This clonotype counts as medium-sized. The CDR3 region has the DNA TGTGCCATCAGTGAGTCTCTAGTTAGGTTCCTCAACAATGAGCAGTTCTTC. It encodes CAISESLVRFLNNEQFF. This sequence joins TRBV10-3 and TRBJ2-1; D ambiguous. Looked up from germline, CDR1 is ENHRY and CDR2 is SYGVKD. There are 17 residues in the CDR3. Trimming took 0 bases from V and 5 from J, leaving 17 bases between them.

This clonotype was observed at least ten times. The rearrangement uses TRBV5-1 and TRBJ1-2; D may be TRBD1 (5 bases). Trimming cost V 0 bases and J 8 bases, with 20 bases left between them. The CDR3 runs 16 residues. The germline CDR1 and CDR2 sequences are SGHRS and YFSETQ. In DNA form, the CDR3 reads TGCGCCAGCAGCTTGGCCGATGGAGGGAGGGGCTACGGCTACACCTTC. Translating it yields CASSLADGGRGYGYTF.

V gene TRBV20-1 combines with J gene TRBJ1-1; TRBD1 aligns across 8 bases. The CDR3 sequence is 12 residues long. V gave up 8 bases and J gave up 5 bases; unmatched junction bases: 7. In germline, CDR1 is DFQATT, CDR2 SNEGSKA (reference sequence). In DNA form, the CDR3 reads TGCAGTTCGCGGACAGGGACAACTGAAGCTTTCTTT. It encodes CSSRTGTTEAFF.

This clonotype is labeled medium-sized (0.01 to 0.1%). The V and J genes are TRBV20-1 and TRBJ1-2, with a weak D call TRBD1 (5 bases). V lost 3 bases and J 8 bases, leaving 16 bases between the germline ends. The CDR3 consists of 13 residues. The germline V gene has CDR1 DFQATT and CDR2 SNEGSKA (reference sequence). CDR3 nucleotides: TGCAGTGCTAGGGGGGATAGGGGAGGAGGCTACACCTTC. It specifies CSARGDRGGGYTF.

The chain carries TRBV27 and TRBJ2-7; D is tentatively TRBD1 or TRBD2 (6 bases each). This CDR3 spans 14 amino acids. Trimming took 3 bases from V and 0 from J, leaving 9 bases between them. Germline V lookup: CDR1 MNHEY, CDR2 SMNVEV (reference sequence). CDR3 residues: CASSLGGVSYEQYF. In DNA form, the CDR3 reads TGTGCCAGCAGTTTGGGGGGCGTCTCCTACGAGCAGTACTTC.

This clonotype was seen ten or more times. V usage is TRBV5-1 and J usage is TRBJ1-6; a possible D gene is TRBD1 (5 bases). From germline, CDR1 is SGHRS and CDR2 YFSETQ. This CDR3 has 14 residues. V gave up 4 bases and J gave up 6 bases, with 11 bases separating them. The CDR3: CASSLLTANSPLHF. The DNA of the CDR3 is TGCGCCAGCAGCCTCTTGACAGCTAATTCACCCCTCCACTTT.

There are many counts of this clonotype. The chain joins TRBV12-3 or TRBV12-4 to TRBJ2-1; 13 bases line up with TRBD2. This CDR3 is 14 amino acids long. The ends lost 6 bases at V and 7 bases at J; junction bases unmatched: 3. The CDR3 is CASSGLAGANEQFF. The CDR3 bases are TGTGCCAGCAGCGGACTAGCGGGGGCGAATGAGCAGTTCTTC.

This clonotype occurred many times. CDR3 sequence reads: CASSLGAGSTDTQYF. CDR3 nucleotide sequence: TGTGCCAGCAGCTTGGGGGCGGGTAGCACAGATACGCAGTATTTT. This chain joins TRBV5-8 and TRBJ2-3, with a weak D call TRBD2 (5 bases). V was trimmed by 0 bases and J by 0 bases, leaving 8 bases between them. CDR1 is SGHTS and CDR2 is YDEGEE in the germline V gene. The CDR3 is made up of 15 amino acids.

This clonotype was counted only a few times. The CDR3 reads CASKFCNLAKNIQYF. The CDR3 nucleotides are TGTGCCAGCAAATTTTGCAACCTAGCCAAAAACATTCAGTACTTC. This chain joins TRBV27 and TRBJ2-4; D gene uncertain. The V end lost 7 bases, the J end lost 0 bases, and 13 bases lay between the germline ends. The CDR3 runs 15 residues. Per the germline V gene, CDR1 is MNHEY and CDR2 is SMNVEV (reference sequence).

J is TRBJ2-6 and V is TRBV28, with D unresolved. This CDR3 comprises 14 residues. Germline V gives CDR1 MDHEN, CDR2 SYDVKM. V was shortened by 3 bases and J by 2 bases, with 5 bases between the two germline ends. CDR3 region: CASSFQAGANVLTF. DNA of the CDR3: TGTGCCAGCAGTTTTCAGGCTGGGGCCAACGTCCTGACTTTC.

There are a few counts of this clonotype. The gene calls are TRBV9 and TRBJ2-5, with 12 bases that match TRBD2. CDR1 SGDLS and CDR2 YYNGEE come from the germline V gene. Trimming at V came to 3 bases and at J to 6 bases, leaving 9 bases not matched to a gene. The CDR3 covers 16 residues. The CDR3: CASSDRTSGEQKTQYF. As DNA, the CDR3 is TGTGCCAGCAGCGATAGGACTAGCGGGGAGCAGAAGACCCAGTACTTC.

The V call is TRBV20-1, the J call TRBJ2-7, with a tentative D call TRBD2 (7 bases). With 8 bases removed from V and 2 bases from J, the gap between germline ends came to 13 bases. Germline CDR1 is DFQATT and CDR2 is SNEGSKA (reference sequence). The CDR3 runs 12 residues. CDR3 coding DNA: TGCAGTTCCCAAGGGGGGGCCTACGAGCAGTACTTC. It translates to CSSQGGAYEQYF.

This clonotype was observed many times. J is TRBJ2-3 and V is TRBV9; 7 bases match TRBD2. The CDR3 spans 11 residues. V trimming: 7 bases; J trimming: 9 bases; junction bases outside the gene matches: 5. Germline assignment: CDR1 SGDLS and CDR2 YYNGEE. The CDR3 sequence is CASGGGRTQYF. As DNA, the CDR3 is TGTGCCAGCGGGGGGGGGAGAACGCAGTATTTT.